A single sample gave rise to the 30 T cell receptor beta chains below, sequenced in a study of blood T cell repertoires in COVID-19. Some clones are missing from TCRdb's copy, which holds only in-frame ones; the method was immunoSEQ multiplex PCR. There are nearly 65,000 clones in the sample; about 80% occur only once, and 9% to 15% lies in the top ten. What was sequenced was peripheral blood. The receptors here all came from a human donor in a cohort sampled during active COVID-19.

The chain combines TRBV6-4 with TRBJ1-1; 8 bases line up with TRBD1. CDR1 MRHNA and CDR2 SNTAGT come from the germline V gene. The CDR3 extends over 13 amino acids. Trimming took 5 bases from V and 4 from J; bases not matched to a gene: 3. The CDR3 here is CASSKDRGTEAFF. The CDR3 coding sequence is TGTGCCAGCAGTAAAGACAGGGGCACTGAAGCTTTCTTT.

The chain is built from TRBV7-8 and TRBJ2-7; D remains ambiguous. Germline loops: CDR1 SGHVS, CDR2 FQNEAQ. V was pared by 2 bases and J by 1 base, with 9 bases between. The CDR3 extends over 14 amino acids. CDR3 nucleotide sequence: TGTGCCAGCAGCTTACATGAGGAGTCCTACGAGCAGTACTTC. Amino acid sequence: CASSLHEESYEQYF.

Here the CDR3 reads CATRHSKGYTF. In DNA, the CDR3 is TGTGCCACCAGGCACAGTAAGGGCTACACCTTC. V is TRBV24-1 and J is TRBJ1-2; unclear D gene. V shed 7 bases and J shed 8 bases, with 10 bases lying between them. This CDR3 region has 11 residues. Germline loops: CDR1 KGHDR, CDR2 SFDVKD.

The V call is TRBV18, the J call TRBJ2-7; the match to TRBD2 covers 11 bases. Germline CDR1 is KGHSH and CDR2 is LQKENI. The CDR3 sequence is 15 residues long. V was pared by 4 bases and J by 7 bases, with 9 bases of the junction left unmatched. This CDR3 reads CASSQLAGGPQEQYF. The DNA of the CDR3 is TGTGCCAGCTCACAATTAGCGGGAGGGCCTCAAGAGCAGTACTTC.

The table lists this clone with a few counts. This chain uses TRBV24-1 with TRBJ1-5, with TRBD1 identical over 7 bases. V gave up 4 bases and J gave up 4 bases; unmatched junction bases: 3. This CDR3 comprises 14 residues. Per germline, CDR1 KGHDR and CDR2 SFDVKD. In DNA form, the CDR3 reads TGTGCCACCAGTGAGGCAGGGGGGAATCAGCCCCAGCATTTT. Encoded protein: CATSEAGGNQPQHF.

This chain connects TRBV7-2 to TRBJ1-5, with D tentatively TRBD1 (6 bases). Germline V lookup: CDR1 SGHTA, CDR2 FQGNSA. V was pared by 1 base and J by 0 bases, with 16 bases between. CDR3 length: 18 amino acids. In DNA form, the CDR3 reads TGTGCCAGCAGCTTAGGGAACAGGGTACCATATAGCAATCAGCCCCAGCATTTT. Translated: CASSLGNRVPYSNQPQHF.

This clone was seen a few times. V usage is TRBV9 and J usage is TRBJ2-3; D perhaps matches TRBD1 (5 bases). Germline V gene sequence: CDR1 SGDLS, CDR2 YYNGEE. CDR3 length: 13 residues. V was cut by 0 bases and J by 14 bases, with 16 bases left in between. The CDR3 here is CASSVDDSRSRYF. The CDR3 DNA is TGTGCCAGCAGCGTAGATGACAGCCGCTCGAGGTATTTT.

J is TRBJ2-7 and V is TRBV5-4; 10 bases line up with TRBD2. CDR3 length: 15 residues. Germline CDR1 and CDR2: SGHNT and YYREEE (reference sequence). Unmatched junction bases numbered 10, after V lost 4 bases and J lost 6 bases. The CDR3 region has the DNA TGTGCCAGCAGCAGATCGGGGCTAGCGGGAGTCGAGCAGTACTTC. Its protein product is CASSRSGLAGVEQYF.

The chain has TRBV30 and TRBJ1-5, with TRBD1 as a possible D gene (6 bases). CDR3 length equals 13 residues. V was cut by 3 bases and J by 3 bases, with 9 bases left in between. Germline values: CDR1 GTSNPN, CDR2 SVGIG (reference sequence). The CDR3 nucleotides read TGTGCCTGGAGCCACAGGGCCAATCAGCCCCAGCATTTT. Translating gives CAWSHRANQPQHF. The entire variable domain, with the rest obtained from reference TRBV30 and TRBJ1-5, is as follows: SQTIHQWPATLVQPVGSPLSLECTVEGTSNPNLYWYRQAAGRGLQLLFYSVGIGQISSEVPQNLSASRPQDRQFILSSKKLLLSDSGFYLCAWSHRANQPQHFGDGTRLSIL.

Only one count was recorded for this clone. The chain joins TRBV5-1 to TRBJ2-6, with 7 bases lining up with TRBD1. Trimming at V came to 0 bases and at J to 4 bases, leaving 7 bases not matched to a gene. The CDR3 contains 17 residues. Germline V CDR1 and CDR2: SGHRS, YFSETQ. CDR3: CASSLGYRGSGANVLTF. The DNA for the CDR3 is TGCGCCAGCAGCTTGGGATACAGGGGTTCCGGGGCCAACGTCCTGACTTTC.

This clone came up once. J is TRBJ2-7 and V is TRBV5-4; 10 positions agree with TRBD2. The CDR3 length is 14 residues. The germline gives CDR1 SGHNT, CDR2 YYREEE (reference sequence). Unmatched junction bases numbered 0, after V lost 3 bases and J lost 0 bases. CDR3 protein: CASSSSGSSYEQYF. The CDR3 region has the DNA TGTGCCAGCAGCTCTAGCGGGAGCTCCTACGAGCAGTACTTC.

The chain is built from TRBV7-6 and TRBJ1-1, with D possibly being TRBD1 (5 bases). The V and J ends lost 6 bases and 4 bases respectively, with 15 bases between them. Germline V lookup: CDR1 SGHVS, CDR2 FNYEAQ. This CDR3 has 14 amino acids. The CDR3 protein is CASSPHGGTTEAFF. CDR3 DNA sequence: TGTGCCAGCAGTCCACACGGAGGGACCACTGAAGCTTTCTTT.

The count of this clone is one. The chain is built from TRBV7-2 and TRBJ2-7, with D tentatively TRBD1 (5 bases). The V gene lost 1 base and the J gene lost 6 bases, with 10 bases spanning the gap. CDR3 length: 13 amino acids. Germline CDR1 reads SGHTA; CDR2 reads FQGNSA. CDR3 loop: CASSLGGAPEQYF. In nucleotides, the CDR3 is TGTGCCAGCAGCTTAGGTGGGGCCCCCGAGCAGTACTTC.

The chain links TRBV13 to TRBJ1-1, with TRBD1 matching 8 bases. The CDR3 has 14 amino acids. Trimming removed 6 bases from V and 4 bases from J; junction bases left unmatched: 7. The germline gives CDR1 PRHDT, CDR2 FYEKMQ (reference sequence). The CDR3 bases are TGTGCCAGCAGGACACAGGGGGAGGTCACTGAAGCTTTCTTT. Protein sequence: CASRTQGEVTEAFF.

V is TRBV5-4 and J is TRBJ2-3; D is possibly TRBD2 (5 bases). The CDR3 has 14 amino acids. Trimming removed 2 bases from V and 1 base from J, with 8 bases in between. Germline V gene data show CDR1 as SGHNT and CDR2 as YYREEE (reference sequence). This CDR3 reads CASSFEAGTDTQYF. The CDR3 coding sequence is TGTGCCAGCAGCTTCGAAGCGGGCACAGATACGCAGTATTTT.

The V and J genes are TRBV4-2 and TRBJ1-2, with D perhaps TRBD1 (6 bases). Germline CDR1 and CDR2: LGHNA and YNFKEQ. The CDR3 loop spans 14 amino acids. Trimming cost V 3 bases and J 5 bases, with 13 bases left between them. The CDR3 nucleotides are TGTGCCAGCAGCCAGGGCACTCAGGGGTATGGCTACACCTTC. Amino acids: CASSQGTQGYGYTF.

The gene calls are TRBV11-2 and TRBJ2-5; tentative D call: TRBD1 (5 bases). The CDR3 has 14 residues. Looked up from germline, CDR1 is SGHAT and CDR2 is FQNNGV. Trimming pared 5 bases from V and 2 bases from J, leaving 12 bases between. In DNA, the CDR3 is TGTGCCAGCAGCGGGTCAGACAGTCAAGAGACCCAGTACTTC. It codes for CASSGSDSQETQYF.

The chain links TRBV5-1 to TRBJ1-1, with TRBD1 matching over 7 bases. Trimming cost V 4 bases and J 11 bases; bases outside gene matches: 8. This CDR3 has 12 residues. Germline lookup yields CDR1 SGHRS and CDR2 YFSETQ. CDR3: CASSPGQGGAFF. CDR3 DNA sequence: TGCGCCAGCAGCCCCGGCCAGGGGGGCGCTTTCTTT.

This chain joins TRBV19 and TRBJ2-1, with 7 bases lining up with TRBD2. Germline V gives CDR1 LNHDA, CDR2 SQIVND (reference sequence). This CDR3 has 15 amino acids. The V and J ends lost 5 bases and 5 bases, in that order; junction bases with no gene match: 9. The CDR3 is CASSLREALNNEQFF. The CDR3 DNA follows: TGTGCCAGTAGTCTCCGGGAGGCGCTGAACAATGAGCAGTTCTTC.

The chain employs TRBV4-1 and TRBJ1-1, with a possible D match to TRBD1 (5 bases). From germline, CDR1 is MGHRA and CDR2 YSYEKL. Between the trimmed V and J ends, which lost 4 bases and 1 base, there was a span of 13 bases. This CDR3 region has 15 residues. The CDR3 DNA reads TGCGCCAGCAGCCCCCGCGCGGGGGGGAACACTGAAGCTTTCTTT. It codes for CASSPRAGGNTEAFF.

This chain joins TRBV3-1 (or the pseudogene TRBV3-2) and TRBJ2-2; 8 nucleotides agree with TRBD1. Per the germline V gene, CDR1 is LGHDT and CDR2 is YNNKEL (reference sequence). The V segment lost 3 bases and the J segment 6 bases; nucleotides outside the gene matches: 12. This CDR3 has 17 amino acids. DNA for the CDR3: TGTGCCAGCAGCCACTATCGTGGACAGGGTACCCCCGGGGAGCTGTTTTTT. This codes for CASSHYRGQGTPGELFF.

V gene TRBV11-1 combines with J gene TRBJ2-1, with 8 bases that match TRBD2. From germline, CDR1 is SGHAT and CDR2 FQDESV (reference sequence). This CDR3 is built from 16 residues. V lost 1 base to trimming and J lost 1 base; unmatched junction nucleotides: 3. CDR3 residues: CASSLVAGGSYNEQFF. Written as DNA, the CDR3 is TGTGCCAGCAGCTTAGTTGCGGGGGGATCCTACAATGAGCAGTTCTTC.

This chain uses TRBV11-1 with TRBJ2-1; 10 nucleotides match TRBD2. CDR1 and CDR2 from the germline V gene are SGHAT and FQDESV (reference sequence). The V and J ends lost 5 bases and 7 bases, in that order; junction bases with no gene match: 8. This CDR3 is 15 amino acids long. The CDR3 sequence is CASSISGGAPNEQFF. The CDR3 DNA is TGTGCCAGCAGCATAAGCGGGGGGGCTCCTAATGAGCAGTTCTTC. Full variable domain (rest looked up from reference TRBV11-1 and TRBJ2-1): EAEVAQSPRYKITEKSQAVAFWCDPISGHATLYWYRQILGQGPELLVQFQDESVVDDSQLPKDRFSAERLKGVDSTLKIQPAELGDSAMYLCASSISGGAPNEQFFGPGTRLTVL.

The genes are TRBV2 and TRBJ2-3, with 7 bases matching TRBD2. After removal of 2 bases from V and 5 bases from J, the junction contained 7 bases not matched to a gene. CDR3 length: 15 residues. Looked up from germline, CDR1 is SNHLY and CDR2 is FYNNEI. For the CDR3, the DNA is TGTGCCAGCAGTGAACTAGCGGTGGGGCGAGATACGCAGTATTTT. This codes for CASSELAVGRDTQYF.

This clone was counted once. The CDR3 is CASRTSVPDNEQFF. The CDR3 nucleotides are TGTGCCAGCAGAACTAGCGTCCCGGACAATGAGCAGTTCTTC. This chain connects TRBV6-6 to TRBJ2-1; 7 nucleotides line up with TRBD2. V was clipped by 6 bases and J by 5 bases; unmatched bases: 7. Germline V gene lookup returns CDR1 MNHNY and CDR2 SVGAGI (reference sequence). CDR3 length: 14 amino acids.

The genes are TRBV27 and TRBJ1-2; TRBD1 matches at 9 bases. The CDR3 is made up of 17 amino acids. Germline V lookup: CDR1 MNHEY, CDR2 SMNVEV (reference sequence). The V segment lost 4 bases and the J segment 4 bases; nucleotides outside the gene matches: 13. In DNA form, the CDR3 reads TGTGCCAGCAGTTCTTTATTGCCGGACAGGGGAGTCTATGGCTACACCTTC. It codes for CASSSLLPDRGVYGYTF.

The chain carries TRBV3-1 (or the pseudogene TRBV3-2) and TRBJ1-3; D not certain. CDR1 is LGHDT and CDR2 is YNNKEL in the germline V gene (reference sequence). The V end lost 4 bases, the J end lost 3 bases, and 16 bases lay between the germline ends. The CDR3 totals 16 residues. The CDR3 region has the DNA TGTGCCAGCAGCCGCGGTCGGGGAGGGAGTGGAAACACCATATATTTT. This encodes CASSRGRGGSGNTIYF.

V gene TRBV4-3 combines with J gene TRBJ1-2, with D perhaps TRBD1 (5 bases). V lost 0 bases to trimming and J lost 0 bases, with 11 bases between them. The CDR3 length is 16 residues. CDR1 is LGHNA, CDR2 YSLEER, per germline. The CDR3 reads CASSQDRVPTNYGYTF. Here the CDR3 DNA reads TGCGCCAGCAGCCAAGACAGGGTTCCGACTAACTATGGCTACACCTTC.

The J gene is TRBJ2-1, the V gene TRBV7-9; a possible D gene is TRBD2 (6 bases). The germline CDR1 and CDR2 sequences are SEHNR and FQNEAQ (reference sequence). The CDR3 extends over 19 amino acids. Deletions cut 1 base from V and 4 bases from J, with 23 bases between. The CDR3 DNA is TGTGCCAGCAGCTTAGGCGGGACGCGCGTATCGACCTTGTACAATGAGCAGTTCTTC. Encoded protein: CASSLGGTRVSTLYNEQFF.

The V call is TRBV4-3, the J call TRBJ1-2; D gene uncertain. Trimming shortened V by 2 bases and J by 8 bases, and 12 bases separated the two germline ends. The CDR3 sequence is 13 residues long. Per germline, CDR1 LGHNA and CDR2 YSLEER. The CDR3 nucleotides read TGCGCCAGCAGCCAATCTATCCAGGAAGGCTACACCTTC. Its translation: CASSQSIQEGYTF.